This entry describes one T cell receptor beta chain. What antigen it recognizes has not been identified. No much larger clone exists at a distance of one base, and base qualities are not known. The junction shows trimming of 2 bases on V and 5 bases on J, plus 14 bases between the germline ends. The germline V gene (reference sequence) gives CDR1 as MNHEY and CDR2 as SMNVEV. CDR3 length: 15 amino acids, cysteine to phenylalanine. CDR3 DNA only is kept here, 45 bases in frame from base 1. The library relied on the immunoSEQ multiplex PCR assay. From the authors' description of their analysis: A statistical classification framework was developed to diagnose cytomegalovirus status using the catalog of TCR beta chain sequences. Imported from immuneACCESS, the table was reduced by TCRdb to in-frame sequences with V and J called. These copies leave out some clones; in studies compared against another copy, an unresolved V gene accounts for under half, and the cause of the remainder is not known. That table furnishes V, J and clone size, whereas the DNA furnished D and trimming. The sample data list some 100,000 clones, and around nine tenths of these were observed just once. The top ten clonotypes cover about 4.4% of the sample.

The data were taken from a study of cytomegalovirus exposure and HLA in healthy donors (dated by TCRdb to about 2017). Looking at the study overall: The roughly 700 repertoires of the first cohort and the 120 validation repertoires were produced on the same platform, according to a later analysis. The aim of the study was to test whether cataloging public T cell receptors could identify signatures of past pathogen exposure. A separate validation cohort of approximately 120 different subjects was used in addition to the 666-subject first cohort. To predict cytomegalovirus infection status, the study combined high-throughput TCR immunosequencing, statistical association of individual TCRs with disease status, and machine learning. Broad study findings and their caveats: While some public TCRs were present in many individuals, most TCR sequences turned up only very rarely across donors. The classifier was reported to diagnose cytomegalovirus status with high specificity and sensitivity in both the original and validation cohorts. Three of the identified cytomegalovirus-associated TCR beta chains were confirmed in vitro to be specific for cytomegalovirus antigens. A total of some 180 TCR beta chains were listed by the study as associated with cytomegalovirus. The authors suggested that the approach could potentially be generalized to other disease states and immunological phenotypes. A later analysis found that TCRs clustered in the first cohort also tended to co-occur in the 130 or so validation repertoires, with just under 95% of cluster scores above 0. The validation cohort had no HLA typing available for a later analysis, so co-occurrence within that cohort was assessed over all 130 or so repertoires.

The donors belonged to the validation cohort of about 130 subjects, which was separate from the roughly 680-subject first cohort. Sample: PBMCs. The TCR originated in a man in his late teens or twenties in good health and CMV-seropositive. This sequence uses TRBV27 and TRBJ2-3, and the D gene may be TRBD2, 6 bases matching. In nucleotides, the sequence is TGTGCCAGCAGTTTAAGCGCACGGGAGAGAGATACGCAGTATTTT. Translated, it reads CASSLSARERDTQYF.